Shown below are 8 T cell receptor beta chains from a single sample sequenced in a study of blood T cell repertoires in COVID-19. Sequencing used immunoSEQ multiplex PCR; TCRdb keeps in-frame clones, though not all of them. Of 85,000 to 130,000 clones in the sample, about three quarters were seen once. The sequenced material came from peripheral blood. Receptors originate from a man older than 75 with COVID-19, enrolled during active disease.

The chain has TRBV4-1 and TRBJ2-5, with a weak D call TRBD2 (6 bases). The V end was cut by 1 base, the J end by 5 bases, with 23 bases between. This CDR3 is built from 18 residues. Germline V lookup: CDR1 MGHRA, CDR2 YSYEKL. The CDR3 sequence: CASSQGTRPGAQVETQYF. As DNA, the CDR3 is TGCGCCAGCAGCCAAGGTACCCGACCGGGAGCTCAGGTGGAGACCCAGTACTTC.

This CDR3 reads CASSSPGQGASGEKLFF. The CDR3 DNA is TGTGCCAGCAGTTCCCCCGGACAGGGGGCAAGTGGTGAAAAACTGTTTTTT. This rearrangement joins TRBV28 to TRBJ1-4; 11 bases line up with TRBD1. The CDR3 covers 17 residues. Germline V gene data show CDR1 as MDHEN and CDR2 as SYDVKM. With V trimmed by 4 bases and J by 7 bases, 11 bases remained unmatched.

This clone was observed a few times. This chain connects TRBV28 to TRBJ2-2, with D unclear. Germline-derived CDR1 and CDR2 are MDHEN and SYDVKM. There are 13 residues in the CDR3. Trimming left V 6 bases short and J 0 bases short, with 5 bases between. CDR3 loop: CASRQSNTGELFF. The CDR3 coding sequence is TGTGCCAGCAGGCAGTCGAACACCGGGGAGCTGTTTTTT.

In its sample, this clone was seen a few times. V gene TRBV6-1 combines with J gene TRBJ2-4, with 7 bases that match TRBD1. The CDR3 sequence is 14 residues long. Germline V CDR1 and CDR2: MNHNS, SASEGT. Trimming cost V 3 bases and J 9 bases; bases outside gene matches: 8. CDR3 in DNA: TGTGCCAGCAGTGAGGCCGGGACAGTTGGCATTCAGTACTTC. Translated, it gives CASSEAGTVGIQYF.

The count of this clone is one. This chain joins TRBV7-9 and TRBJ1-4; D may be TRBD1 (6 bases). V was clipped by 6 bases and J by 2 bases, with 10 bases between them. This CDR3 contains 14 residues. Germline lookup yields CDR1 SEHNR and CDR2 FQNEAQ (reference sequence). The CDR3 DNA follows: TGTGCCAGCAGAGGGGGTCGCACTAATGAAAAACTGTTTTTT. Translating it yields CASRGGRTNEKLFF. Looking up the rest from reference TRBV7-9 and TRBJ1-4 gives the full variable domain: DTGVSQNPRHKITKRGQNVTFRCDPISEHNRLYWYRQTLGQGPEFLTYFQNEAQLEKSRLLSDRFSAERPKGSFSTLEIQRTEQGDSAMYLCASRGGRTNEKLFFGSGTQLSVL.

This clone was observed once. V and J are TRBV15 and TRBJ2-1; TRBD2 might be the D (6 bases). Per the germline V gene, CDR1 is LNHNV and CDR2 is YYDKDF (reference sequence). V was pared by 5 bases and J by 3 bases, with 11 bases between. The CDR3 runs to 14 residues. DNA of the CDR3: TGTGCCACCAGCGTAGCGGTAAGCTACAATGAGCAGTTCTTC. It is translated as CATSVAVSYNEQFF. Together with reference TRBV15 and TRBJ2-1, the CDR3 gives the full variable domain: DAMVIQNPRYQVTQFGKPVTLSCSQTLNHNVMYWYQQKSSQAPKLLFHYYDKDFNNEADTPDNFQSRRPNTSFCFLDIRSPGLGDTAMYLCATSVAVSYNEQFFGPGTRLTVL.

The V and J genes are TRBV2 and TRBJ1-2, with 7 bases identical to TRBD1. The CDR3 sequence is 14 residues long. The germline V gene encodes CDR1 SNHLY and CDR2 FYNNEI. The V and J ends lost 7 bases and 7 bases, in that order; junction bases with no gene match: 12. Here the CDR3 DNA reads TGTGCCAGCAATACTTTAGGACAGGAGGTTGGCTACACCTTC. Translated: CASNTLGQEVGYTF.

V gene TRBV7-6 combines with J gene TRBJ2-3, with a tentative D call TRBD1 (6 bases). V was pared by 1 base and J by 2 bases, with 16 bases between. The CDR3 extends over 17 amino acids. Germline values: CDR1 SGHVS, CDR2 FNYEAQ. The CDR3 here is CASSLGSWTEHTDTQYF. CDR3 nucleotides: TGTGCCAGCAGCTTAGGTAGCTGGACAGAACACACAGATACGCAGTATTTT.